This T cell receptor beta chain was obtained from a study of blood T cell repertoires in COVID-19. Cohorts were based on clinical histories the participants reported. TCRdb's copy holds only in-frame clones and misses some; the assay was immunoSEQ multiplex PCR. The table includes 150,000 to 200,000 clones, approximately 78% detected once. The ends were cut back, 3 bases at V and 13 bases at J, with 15 bases in the middle. The germline V gene encodes CDR1 SEHNR and CDR2 FQNEAQ (reference sequence). The CDR3 spans 12 residues. The sequenced sample consisted of PBMCs or T cells enriched from blood (not recorded which). The clonotype was recovered from a woman aged 45-59 years who had recovered from COVID-19. This chain links TRBV7-9 with TRBJ1-2; the D is unclear. The CDR3 region has the DNA TGTGCCAGCAGCTTGAGAGGGTTAGAAAGCACCTTC. This codes for CASSLRGLESTF.